The 17 T cell receptor beta chains listed next were all sequenced from one sample in a study of T-cell memory formation after mild COVID-19. MiXCR, run by TCRdb on the 5' RACE reads, gives a single entry per CDR3 protein. The sample carries fewer than 50,000 distinct CDR3 sequences, about 7.3% recorded once. Specimen: PBMCs or a T cell subset sorted from them (not recorded which). Receptors were obtained from a man in his late teens or twenties who had mild COVID-19 (a few samples of this study predate the infection). Cell type and time point are not known.

There are a few counts of this clonotype. V is TRBV7-2 and J is TRBJ1-2; D possibly corresponds to TRBD1 (5 bases). The germline V gene encodes CDR1 SGHTA and CDR2 FQGNSA. The CDR3 runs to 13 residues. Trimming cost V 2 bases and J 8 bases, with 12 bases left between them. DNA of the CDR3: TGTGCCAGCAGCTTAAAGGGGTTTCGAGGCTACACCTTC. Translation gives CASSLKGFRGYTF.

This clonotype has at least ten counts. The rearrangement uses TRBV5-1 and TRBJ1-5; 8 positions agree with TRBD1. The CDR3 totals 13 residues. Germline trimming cut 4 bases from V and 9 bases from J; bases unmatched to any gene: 6. Germline-derived CDR1 and CDR2 are SGHRS and YFSETQ. The CDR3 loop is CASSPDRVWPQHF. The CDR3 DNA follows: TGCGCCAGCAGCCCGGACAGGGTTTGGCCCCAGCATTTT.

The chain couples TRBV10-3 to TRBJ2-7, with 8 bases fitting TRBD1. This CDR3 comprises 14 residues. V shed 7 bases and J 1 base; nucleotides not matched to a gene: 6. Germline CDR1 reads ENHRY; CDR2 reads SYGVKD. The CDR3 nucleotides are TGTGCCATCAAGAAGGACAGGGCGTCCTACGAGCAGTACGTC. Amino acid sequence: CAIKKDRASYEQYV.

The chain is built from TRBV3-1 and TRBJ1-1; 7 bases agree with TRBD1. Germline V gene data show CDR1 as LGHDT and CDR2 as YNNKEL (reference sequence). V trimming: 2 bases; J trimming: 4 bases; junction bases outside the gene matches: 4. The CDR3 is made up of 14 amino acids. CDR3 DNA sequence: TGTGCCAGCAGCCAACGACAGGGCGGCACTGAAGCTTTCTTT. Protein: CASSQRQGGTEAFF.

V is TRBV12-3 or TRBV12-4 and J is TRBJ1-1; D unclear. V lost 6 bases, J lost 0 bases, and 5 bases lay in between. This CDR3 has 12 amino acids. The CDR3 DNA sequence: TGTGCCAGCAGGGTCCTGAACACTGAAGCTTTCTTT. Encoded protein: CASRVLNTEAFF.

This clonotype was picked up a small number of times. This sequence joins TRBV6-5 and TRBJ2-3; D gene uncertain. V gave up 5 bases and J gave up 4 bases, with 16 bases separating them. From germline, CDR1 is MNHEY and CDR2 SVGAGI. This CDR3 spans 15 amino acids. The CDR3 here is CASSPWTAVADTQYF. CDR3 coding DNA: TGTGCCAGCAGTCCATGGACCGCAGTAGCAGATACGCAGTATTTT.

This rearrangement joins TRBV7-9 to TRBJ1-1; no definite D call. Germline lookup yields CDR1 SEHNR and CDR2 FQNEAQ (reference sequence). The CDR3 has 13 amino acids. With 4 bases removed from V and 4 bases from J, the gap between germline ends came to 10 bases. The DNA for the CDR3 is TGTGCCAGCAGCTCCAATTGGGGCACTGAAGCTTTCTTT. Translated, it gives CASSSNWGTEAFF.

V gene TRBV12-3 or TRBV12-4 combines with J gene TRBJ1-3, with D possibly TRBD1 on 6 matching bases. CDR3 size: 15 residues. Trimming pared 3 bases from V and 4 bases from J, leaving 13 bases between. CDR3 sequence reads: CASSFWSGTGNTIYF. The DNA of the CDR3 is TGTGCCAGCAGTTTCTGGTCAGGGACAGGAAACACCATATATTTT.

This clonotype was seen a few times. The rearrangement joins TRBV2 to TRBJ1-2; D not resolved. Trimming cost V 3 bases and J 7 bases, with 12 bases left between them. The CDR3 spans 13 residues. Germline V gene data show CDR1 as SNHLY and CDR2 as FYNNEI. CDR3 coding DNA: TGTGCCAGCAGTGATCCCCCCCAGAGTGGCTACACCTTC. Amino acids: CASSDPPQSGYTF.

The V call is TRBV29-1, the J call TRBJ2-7; D not resolved. V lost 4 bases, J lost 2 bases, and 9 bases lay in between. Germline lookup yields CDR1 SQVTM and CDR2 ANQGSEA. The CDR3 has 12 residues. CDR3 in amino acids: CSVAEQTYEQYF. CDR3 DNA sequence: TGCAGCGTTGCGGAACAGACCTACGAGCAGTACTTC.

The chain links TRBV7-2 to TRBJ1-2; D gene unclear. The CDR3 length is 13 residues. With 1 base removed from V and 10 bases from J, the gap between germline ends came to 13 bases. Looked up from germline, CDR1 is SGHTA and CDR2 is FQGNSA. The CDR3 loop is CASSLVQRHDYTF. CDR3 DNA sequence: TGTGCCAGCAGCTTAGTACAGCGACATGACTACACCTTC.

This clonotype has just a few counts. V is TRBV7-6 and J is TRBJ1-4; the D is unclear. This CDR3 region has 15 residues. Looked up from germline, CDR1 is SGHVS and CDR2 is FNYEAQ. The ends were cut back, 5 bases at V and 8 bases at J, with 18 bases in the middle. CDR3: CASSPAGGPGEKLFF. The CDR3 coding sequence is TGTGCCAGCAGCCCGGCCGGAGGGCCGGGGGAAAAACTGTTTTTT. Full variable domain (rest looked up from reference TRBV7-6 and TRBJ1-4): GAGVSQSPRYKVTKRGQDVALRCDPISGHVSLYWYRQALGQGPEFLTYFNYEAQQDKSGLPNDRFSAERPEGSISTLTIQRTEQRDSAMYRCASSPAGGPGEKLFFGSGTQLSVL.

This clonotype was seen more than once but under ten times. This chain uses TRBV12-3 or TRBV12-4 with TRBJ2-3; TRBD2 might be the D (7 bases). The CDR3 runs to 16 residues. Trimming took 2 bases from V and 2 from J, leaving 14 bases between them. This CDR3 reads CASSLRLGGLTDTQYF. DNA for the CDR3: TGTGCCAGCAGTTTAAGGCTCGGGGGGCTCACAGATACGCAGTATTTT.

This clonotype has ten or more counts. V and J are TRBV10-3 and TRBJ2-1; tentative D call: TRBD2 (6 bases). There are 15 residues in the CDR3. Per the germline V gene, CDR1 is ENHRY and CDR2 is SYGVKD. The ends were cut back, 6 bases at V and 8 bases at J, with 20 bases in the middle. The CDR3 sequence is CAIRRDFLEGDEQFF. CDR3 DNA: TGTGCCATCAGAAGGGACTTCCTTGAGGGAGATGAGCAGTTCTTC.

This clonotype was seen at least ten times. The gene calls are TRBV20-1 and TRBJ2-2; D is unresolved. The V and J ends lost 2 bases and 6 bases respectively, with 10 bases between them. The CDR3 totals 13 residues. Per the germline V gene, CDR1 is DFQATT and CDR2 is SNEGSKA (reference sequence). The chain's CDR3 is CSARKMVSGELFF. As DNA, the CDR3 is TGCAGTGCTAGAAAAATGGTTTCCGGGGAGCTGTTTTTT.

This clonotype showed up many times. J is TRBJ2-1 and V is TRBV11-2; tentative D call: TRBD2 (6 bases). The germline CDR1 and CDR2 sequences are SGHAT and FQNNGV. This CDR3 region has 17 residues. Trimming removed 6 bases at V and 1 base at J, with 19 bases between. The CDR3 loop is CASRGLSGGRSYNEQFF. The CDR3 bases are TGTGCCAGCAGGGGACTCAGTGGCGGTAGGTCCTACAATGAGCAGTTCTTC.

This clonotype appeared a few times. The chain uses TRBV4-3 and TRBJ1-2, with 7 bases lining up with TRBD1. V shed 0 bases and J 4 bases; nucleotides not matched to a gene: 2. Germline CDR1 reads LGHNA; CDR2 reads YSLEER. The CDR3 has 14 residues. DNA for the CDR3: TGCGCCAGCAGCCAAGATAGGACAGGCTATGGCTACACCTTC. This codes for CASSQDRTGYGYTF.